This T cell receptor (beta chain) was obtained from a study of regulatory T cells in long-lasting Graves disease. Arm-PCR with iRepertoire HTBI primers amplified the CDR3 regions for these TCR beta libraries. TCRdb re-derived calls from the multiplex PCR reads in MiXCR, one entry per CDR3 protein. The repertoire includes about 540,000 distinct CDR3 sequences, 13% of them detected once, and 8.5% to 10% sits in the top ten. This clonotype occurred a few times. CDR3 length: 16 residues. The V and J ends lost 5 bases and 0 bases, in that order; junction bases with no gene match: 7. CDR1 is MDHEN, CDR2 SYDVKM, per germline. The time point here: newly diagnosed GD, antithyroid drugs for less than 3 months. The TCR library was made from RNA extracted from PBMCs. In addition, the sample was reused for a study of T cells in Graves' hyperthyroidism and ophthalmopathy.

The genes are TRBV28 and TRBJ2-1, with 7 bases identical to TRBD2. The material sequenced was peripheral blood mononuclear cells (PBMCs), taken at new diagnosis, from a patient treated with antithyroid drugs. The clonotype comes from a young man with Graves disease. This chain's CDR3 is CASSGLVHSSYNEQFF. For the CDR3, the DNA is TGTGCCAGCAGTGGACTAGTCCATAGCTCCTACAATGAGCAGTTCTTC.